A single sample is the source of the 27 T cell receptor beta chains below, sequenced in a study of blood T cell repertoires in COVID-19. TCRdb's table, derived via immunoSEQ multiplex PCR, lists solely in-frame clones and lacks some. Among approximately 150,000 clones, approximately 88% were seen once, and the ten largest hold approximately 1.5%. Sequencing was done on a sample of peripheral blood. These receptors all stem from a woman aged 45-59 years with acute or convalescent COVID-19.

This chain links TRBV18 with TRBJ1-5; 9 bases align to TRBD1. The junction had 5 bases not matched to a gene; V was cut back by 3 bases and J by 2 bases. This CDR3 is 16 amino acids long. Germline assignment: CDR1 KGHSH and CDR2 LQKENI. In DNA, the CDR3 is TGTGCCAGCTCACCGCCGGGACAGGGAGGCAATCAGCCCCAGCATTTT. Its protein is CASSPPGQGGNQPQHF. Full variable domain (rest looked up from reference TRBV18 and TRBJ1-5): NAGVMQNPRHLVRRRGQEARLRCSPMKGHSHVYWYRQLPEEGLKFMVYLQKENIIDESGMPKERFSAEFPKEGPSILRIQQVVRGDSAAYFCASSPPGQGGNQPQHFGDGTRLSIL.

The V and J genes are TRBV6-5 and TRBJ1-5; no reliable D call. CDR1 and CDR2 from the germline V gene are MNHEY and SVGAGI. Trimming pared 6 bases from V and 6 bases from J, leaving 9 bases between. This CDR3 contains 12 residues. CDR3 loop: CASREEGQPQHF. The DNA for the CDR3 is TGTGCCAGCAGAGAGGAGGGTCAGCCCCAGCATTTT.

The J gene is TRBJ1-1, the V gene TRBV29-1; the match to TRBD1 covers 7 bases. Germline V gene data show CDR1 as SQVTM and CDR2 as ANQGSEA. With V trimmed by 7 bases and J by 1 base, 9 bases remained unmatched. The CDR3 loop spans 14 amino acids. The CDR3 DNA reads TGCAGCGCCGTTTTAGGGACAGCGAACACTGAAGCTTTCTTT. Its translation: CSAVLGTANTEAFF. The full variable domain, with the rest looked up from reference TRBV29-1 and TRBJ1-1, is SAVISQKPSRDICQRGTSLTIQCQVDSQVTMMFWYRQQPGQSLTLIATANQGSEATYESGFVIDKFPISRPNLTFSTLTVSNMSPEDSSIYLCSAVLGTANTEAFFGQGTRLTVV.

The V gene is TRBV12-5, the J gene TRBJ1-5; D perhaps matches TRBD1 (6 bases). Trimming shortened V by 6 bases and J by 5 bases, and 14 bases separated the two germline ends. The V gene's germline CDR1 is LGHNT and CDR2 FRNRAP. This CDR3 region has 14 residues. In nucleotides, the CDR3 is TGTGCTAGTGGCCTCGACAGGTCATATCAGCCCCAGCATTTT. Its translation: CASGLDRSYQPQHF.

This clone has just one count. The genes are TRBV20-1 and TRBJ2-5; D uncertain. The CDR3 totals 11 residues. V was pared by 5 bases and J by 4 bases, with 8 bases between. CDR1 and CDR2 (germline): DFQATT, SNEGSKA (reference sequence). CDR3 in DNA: TGCAGTGCTTTCTCCGGAGAGACCCAGTACTTC. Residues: CSAFSGETQYF.

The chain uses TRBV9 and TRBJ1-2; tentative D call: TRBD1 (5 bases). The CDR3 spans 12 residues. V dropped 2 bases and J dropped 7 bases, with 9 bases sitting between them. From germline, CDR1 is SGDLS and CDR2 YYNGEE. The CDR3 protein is CASSVGHGGYTF. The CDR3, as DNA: TGTGCCAGCAGCGTCGGACACGGTGGCTACACCTTC.

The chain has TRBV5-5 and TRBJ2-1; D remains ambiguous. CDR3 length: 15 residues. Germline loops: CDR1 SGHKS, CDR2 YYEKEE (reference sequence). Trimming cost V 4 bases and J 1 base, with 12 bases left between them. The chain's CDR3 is CASSPEEWSYNEQFF. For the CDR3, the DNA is TGTGCCAGCAGCCCTGAGGAGTGGTCCTACAATGAGCAGTTCTTC.

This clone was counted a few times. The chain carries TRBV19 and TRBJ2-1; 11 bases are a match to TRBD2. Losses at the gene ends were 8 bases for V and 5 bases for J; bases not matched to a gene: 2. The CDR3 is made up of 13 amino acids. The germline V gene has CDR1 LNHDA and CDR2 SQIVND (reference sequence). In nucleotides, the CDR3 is TGTGCCAGTGGGACTAGCGGAAACAATGAGCAGTTCTTC. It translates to CASGTSGNNEQFF.

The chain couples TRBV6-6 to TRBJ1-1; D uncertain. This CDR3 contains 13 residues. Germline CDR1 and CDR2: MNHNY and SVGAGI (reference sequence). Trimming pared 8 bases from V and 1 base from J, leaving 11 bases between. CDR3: CASGLGSNTEAFF. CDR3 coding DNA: TGTGCCAGCGGGCTTGGGTCGAACACTGAAGCTTTCTTT.

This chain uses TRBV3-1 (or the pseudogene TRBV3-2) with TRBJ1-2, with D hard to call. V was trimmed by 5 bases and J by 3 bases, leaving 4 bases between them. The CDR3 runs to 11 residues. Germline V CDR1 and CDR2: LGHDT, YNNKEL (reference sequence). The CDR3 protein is CASSYYYGYTF. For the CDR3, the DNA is TGTGCCAGCAGCTACTACTATGGCTACACCTTC.

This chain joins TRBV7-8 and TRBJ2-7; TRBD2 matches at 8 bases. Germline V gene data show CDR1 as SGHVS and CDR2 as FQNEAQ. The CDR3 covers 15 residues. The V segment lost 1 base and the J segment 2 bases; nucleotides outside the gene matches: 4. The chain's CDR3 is CASSLVAGGTYEQYF. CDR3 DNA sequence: TGTGCCAGCAGCTTAGTTGCGGGGGGCACCTACGAGCAGTACTTC.

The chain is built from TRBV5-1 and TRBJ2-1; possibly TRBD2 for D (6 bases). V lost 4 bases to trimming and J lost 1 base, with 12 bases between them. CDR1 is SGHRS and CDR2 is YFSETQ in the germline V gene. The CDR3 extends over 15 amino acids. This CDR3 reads CASSISGVSYNEQFF. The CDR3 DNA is TGCGCCAGCAGCATATCGGGAGTTTCCTACAATGAGCAGTTCTTC.

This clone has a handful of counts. The CDR3 DNA reads as TGTGCCAGCAGCCTCAGGACGGGACAGGGGACTTATGGCTACACCTTC. Encoded protein: CASSLRTGQGTYGYTF. The gene calls are TRBV3-1 (or the pseudogene TRBV3-2) and TRBJ1-2, with 10 nucleotides matching TRBD1. J lost 5 bases, V lost 4 bases, and 10 bases had no gene match. The CDR3 has 16 amino acids. Germline CDR1 LGHDT, CDR2 YNNKEL (reference sequence).

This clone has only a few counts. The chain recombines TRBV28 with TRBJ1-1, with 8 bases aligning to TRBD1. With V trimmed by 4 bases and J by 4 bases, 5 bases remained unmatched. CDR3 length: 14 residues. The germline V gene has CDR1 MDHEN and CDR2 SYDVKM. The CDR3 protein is CASSSQGAGTEAFF. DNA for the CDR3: TGTGCCAGCAGTTCCCAGGGGGCGGGCACTGAAGCTTTCTTT.

The CDR3 sequence: CATSGPYQPQHF. The CDR3 DNA follows: TGTGCCACCAGCGGTCCCTATCAGCCCCAGCATTTT. The chain is built from TRBV24-1 and TRBJ1-5, with D unresolved. CDR1 is KGHDR and CDR2 is SFDVKD in the germline V gene. V was cut by 7 bases and J by 5 bases, with 8 bases left in between. This CDR3 comprises 12 residues.

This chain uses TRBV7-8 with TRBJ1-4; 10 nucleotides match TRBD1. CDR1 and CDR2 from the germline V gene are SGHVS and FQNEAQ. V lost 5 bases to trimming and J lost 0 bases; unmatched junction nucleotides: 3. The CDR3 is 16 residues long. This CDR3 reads CASSRQGAATNEKLFF. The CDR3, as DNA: TGTGCCAGCAGCCGACAGGGGGCCGCAACTAATGAAAAACTGTTTTTT.

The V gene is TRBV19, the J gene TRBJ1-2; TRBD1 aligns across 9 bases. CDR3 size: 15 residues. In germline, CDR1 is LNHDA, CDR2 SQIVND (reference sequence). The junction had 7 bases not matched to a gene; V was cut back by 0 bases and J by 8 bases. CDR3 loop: CASSIDRDRARGYTF. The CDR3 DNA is TGTGCCAGTAGTATAGATCGGGACAGGGCCAGAGGCTACACCTTC.

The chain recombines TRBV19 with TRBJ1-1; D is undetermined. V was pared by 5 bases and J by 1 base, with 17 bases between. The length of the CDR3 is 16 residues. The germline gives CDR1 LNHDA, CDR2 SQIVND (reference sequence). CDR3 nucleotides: TGTGCCAGTAGTGATAGGGCCAGCGGTCCGAACACTGAAGCTTTCTTT. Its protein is CASSDRASGPNTEAFF.

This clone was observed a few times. DNA of the CDR3: TGTGCCAGCAGAAGGGGCAGGGCACATCAGCCCCAGCATTTT. As protein: CASRRGRAHQPQHF. This sequence joins TRBV6-5 and TRBJ1-5; possible D gene TRBD1, 5 bases. The CDR3 totals 14 residues. Germline values: CDR1 MNHEY, CDR2 SVGAGI. The germline V and J ends were trimmed by 6 bases and 5 bases, with 14 bases remaining between them.

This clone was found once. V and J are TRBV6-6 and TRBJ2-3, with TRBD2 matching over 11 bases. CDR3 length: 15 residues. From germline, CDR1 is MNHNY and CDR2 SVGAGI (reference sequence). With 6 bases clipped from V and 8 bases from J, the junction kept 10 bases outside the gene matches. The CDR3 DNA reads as TGTGCCAGCAGACCTACTAGCGGGGGCCGGGGTACGCAGTATTTT. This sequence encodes CASRPTSGGRGTQYF.

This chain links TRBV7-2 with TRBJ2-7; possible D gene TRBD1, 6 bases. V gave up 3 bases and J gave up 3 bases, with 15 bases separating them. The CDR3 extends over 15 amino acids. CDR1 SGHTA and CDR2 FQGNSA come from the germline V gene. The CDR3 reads CASSFSPGQNYEQYF. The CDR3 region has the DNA TGTGCCAGCAGCTTTTCCCCGGGACAAAACTACGAGCAGTACTTC.

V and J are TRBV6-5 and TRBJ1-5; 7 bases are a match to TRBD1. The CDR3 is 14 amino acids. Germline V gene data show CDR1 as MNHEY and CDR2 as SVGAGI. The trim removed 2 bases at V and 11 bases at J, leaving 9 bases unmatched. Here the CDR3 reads CASSYTTGPGTQHF. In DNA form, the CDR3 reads TGTGCCAGCAGTTACACGACAGGGCCCGGGACCCAGCATTTT.

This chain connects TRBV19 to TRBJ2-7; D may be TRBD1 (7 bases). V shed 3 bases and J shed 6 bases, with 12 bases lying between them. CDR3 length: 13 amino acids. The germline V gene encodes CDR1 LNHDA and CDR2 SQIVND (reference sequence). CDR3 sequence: CASSIQGEVEQYF. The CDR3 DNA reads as TGTGCCAGTAGTATCCAGGGGGAGGTCGAGCAGTACTTC.

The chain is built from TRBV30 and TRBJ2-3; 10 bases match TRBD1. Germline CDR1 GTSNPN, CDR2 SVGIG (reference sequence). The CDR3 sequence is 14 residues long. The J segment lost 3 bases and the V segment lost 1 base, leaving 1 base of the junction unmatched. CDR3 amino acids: CAWSGTGGTDTQYF. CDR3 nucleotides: TGTGCCTGGAGTGGGACAGGGGGTACAGATACGCAGTATTTT.

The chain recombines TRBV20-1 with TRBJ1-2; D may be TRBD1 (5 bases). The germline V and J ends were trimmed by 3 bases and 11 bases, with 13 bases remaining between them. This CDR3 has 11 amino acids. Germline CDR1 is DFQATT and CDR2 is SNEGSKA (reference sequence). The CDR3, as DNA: TGCAGTGCTAGTATTGCTGCAGGGTACACCTTC. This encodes CSASIAAGYTF.

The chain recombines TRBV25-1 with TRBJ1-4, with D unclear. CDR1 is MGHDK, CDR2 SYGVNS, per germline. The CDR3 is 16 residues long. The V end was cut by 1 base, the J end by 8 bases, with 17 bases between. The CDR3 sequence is CASSESAGTEAEKLFF. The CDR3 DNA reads TGTGCCAGCAGTGAATCCGCGGGCACGGAAGCCGAAAAACTGTTTTTT.

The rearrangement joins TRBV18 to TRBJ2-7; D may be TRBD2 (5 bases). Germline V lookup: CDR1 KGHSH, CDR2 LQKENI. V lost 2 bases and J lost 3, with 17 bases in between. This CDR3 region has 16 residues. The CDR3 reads CASSPTYGGGGYEQYF. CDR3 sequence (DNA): TGTGCCAGCTCACCAACGTATGGTGGAGGTGGCTACGAGCAGTACTTC. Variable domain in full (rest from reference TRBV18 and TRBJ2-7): NAGVMQNPRHLVRRRGQEARLRCSPMKGHSHVYWYRQLPEEGLKFMVYLQKENIIDESGMPKERFSAEFPKEGPSILRIQQVVRGDSAAYFCASSPTYGGGGYEQYFGPGTRLTVT.